This T cell receptor beta chain is drawn from a study of cytomegalovirus exposure and HLA in healthy donors. Across the study: An early release of data contained tens of millions of unique TCRs, which came from HLA-typed donors. Study observations and caveats: In a later analysis, at a false discovery rate of 0.05, 16,951 TCR beta sequences were associated with HLA alleles. In a later analysis, across HLA loci, associated TCR counts were highest for DRB1, lowest for HLA-C.

This CDR3 comprises 17 residues. V shed 7 bases, J shed 2 bases, and the junction held 17 bases outside the gene matches. Germline V gene lookup returns CDR1 MDHEN and CDR2 SYDVKM. The PCR made use of 60 Vbeta and 13 Jbeta primers. Clones were sequenced by immunoSEQ multiplex PCR, and TCRdb holds only the in-frame ones, with some missing. The sample holds approximately 110,000 clones, 75% to 90% seen once. Remarks on this clone: Its target is not known.

Sequencing used PBMCs. This sequence was found in a man between 45 and 60 years old in good health and CMV-seronegative. The chain joins TRBV28 to TRBJ2-7, with TRBD1 matching 7 bases. This CDR3 is CASTTWDSQLNPYEQYF. The CDR3 coding sequence is TGTGCCAGCACCACGTGGGACAGCCAACTCAATCCCTACGAGCAGTACTTC.